One sample yielded the 26 T cell receptor beta chains listed below, sequenced in a study of blood T cells in healthy people across ages. Sample-barcoded 5' priming and a J-beta primer mix drove a second PCR of 7 to 11 cycles. TCRdb analysed the 5' RACE reads with MiXCR anew, one entry per CDR3 protein. The sample includes about 670,000 distinct CDR3 sequences, around 41% of them seen just once. The sample was blood. These receptors came from an elderly man in good health.

This clonotype showed up just once. The chain has TRBV7-2 and TRBJ2-5; D gene uncertain. Germline V gene data show CDR1 as SGHTA and CDR2 as FQGNSA. The CDR3 contains 13 residues. V dropped 2 bases and J dropped 5 bases, with 9 bases sitting between them. The CDR3 DNA reads as TGTGCCAGCAGCTTATTTGCGTTCGAGACCCAGTACTTC. It codes for CASSLFAFETQYF.

The table lists this clonotype with many counts. The CDR3 region has the DNA TGCGCCAGCACCGGGACAGGGGATGGCTACACCTTC. Translation gives CASTGTGDGYTF. The V gene is TRBV4-1, the J gene TRBJ1-2, with 10 positions matching TRBD1. Germline loops: CDR1 MGHRA, CDR2 YSYEKL. The J segment lost 6 bases and the V segment lost 7 bases, leaving 2 bases of the junction unmatched. The CDR3 spans 12 residues.

This clonotype was detected ten times or more. V usage is TRBV29-1 and J usage is TRBJ2-1; D perhaps matches TRBD1 (5 bases). V shed 5 bases and J shed 7 bases, with 12 bases lying between them. Germline V CDR1 and CDR2: SQVTM, ANQGSEA. This CDR3 comprises 12 residues. CDR3 nucleotides: TGCAGCGTTACGGCCAGGGAAAATGAGCAGTTCTTC. Its translation: CSVTARENEQFF.

J is TRBJ2-3 and V is TRBV7-9; a possible D gene is TRBD2 (5 bases). Per the germline V gene, CDR1 is SEHNR and CDR2 is FQNEAQ (reference sequence). With 5 bases removed from V and 3 bases from J, the gap between germline ends came to 15 bases. The CDR3 covers 15 residues. The CDR3 loop is CASSRNFGNTDTQYF. The CDR3 bases are TGTGCCAGCAGCCGTAATTTCGGGAATACAGATACGCAGTATTTT.

The table lists this clonotype with many counts. CDR3: CASRTGDHNQPQHF. Here the CDR3 DNA reads TGTGCCAGCAGGACAGGGGACCACAATCAGCCCCAGCATTTT. V usage is TRBV28 and J usage is TRBJ1-5, with TRBD1 identical over 8 bases. CDR1 and CDR2 (germline): MDHEN, SYDVKM. The length of the CDR3 is 14 residues. V gave up 6 bases and J gave up 3 bases; unmatched junction bases: 4.

This clonotype was seen a few times. The CDR3 sequence: CASSLSVGYNSPLHF. The CDR3 DNA reads as TGTGCCAGCAGCTTATCCGTCGGCTATAATTCACCCCTCCACTTT. The J gene is TRBJ1-6, the V gene TRBV5-5; D ambiguous. The CDR3 length is 15 residues. V lost 2 bases and J lost 3, with 9 bases in between. Germline-derived CDR1 and CDR2 are SGHKS and YYEKEE (reference sequence). Variable domain in full (rest from reference TRBV5-5 and TRBJ1-6): DAGVTQSPTHLIKTRGQQVTLRCSPISGHKSVSWYQQVLGQGPQFIFQYYEKEERGRGNFPDRFSARQFPNYSSELNVNALLLGDSALYLCASSLSVGYNSPLHFGNGTRLTVT.

This chain joins TRBV7-2 and TRBJ1-1; no reliable D call. The V gene's germline CDR1 is SGHTA and CDR2 FQGNSA. This CDR3 spans 15 amino acids. V shed 5 bases and J shed 0 bases, with 13 bases lying between them. CDR3 loop: CASSRTRTVNTEAFF. DNA of the CDR3: TGTGCCAGCAGCCGAACCCGGACGGTGAACACTGAAGCTTTCTTT.

The V gene is TRBV27, the J gene TRBJ2-3, with 10 positions matching TRBD2. Germline trimming cut 5 bases from V and 1 base from J; bases unmatched to any gene: 6. The germline V gene has CDR1 MNHEY and CDR2 SMNVEV (reference sequence). The CDR3 extends over 16 amino acids. This CDR3 is CASSKVGTSGTDTQYF. In DNA, the CDR3 is TGTGCCAGCAGTAAAGTTGGGACTAGCGGCACAGATACGCAGTATTTT.

V is TRBV27 and J is TRBJ1-5; D is perhaps TRBD1 (5 bases). V dropped 4 bases and J dropped 7 bases, with 17 bases sitting between them. This CDR3 is 15 amino acids long. Germline V gene sequence: CDR1 MNHEY, CDR2 SMNVEV (reference sequence). The CDR3 loop reads CASSWGRGGLQPQHF. The CDR3 DNA reads TGTGCCAGCAGTTGGGGAAGGGGTGGCCTCCAGCCCCAGCATTTT.

The chain is built from TRBV30 and TRBJ2-1; no reliable D call. Trimming pared 2 bases from V and 9 bases from J, leaving 8 bases between. The germline CDR1 and CDR2 sequences are GTSNPN and SVGIG (reference sequence). CDR3 length: 11 amino acids. The CDR3 here is CAWSRTAEQFF. The CDR3 DNA sequence: TGTGCCTGGAGTAGGACGGCTGAGCAGTTCTTC.

The rearrangement links TRBV5-8 to TRBJ2-3, with 7 bases lining up with TRBD1. V lost 4 bases to trimming and J lost 2 bases; unmatched junction nucleotides: 7. The CDR3 runs to 15 residues. Germline V CDR1 and CDR2: SGHTS, YDEGEE. This chain's CDR3 is CASSSRGGPTDTQYF. For the CDR3, the DNA is TGTGCCAGCAGCAGCCGAGGGGGCCCCACAGATACGCAGTATTTT.

This clonotype was observed a few times. The gene calls are TRBV5-1 and TRBJ2-1; D is possibly TRBD2 (5 bases). Per the germline V gene, CDR1 is SGHRS and CDR2 is YFSETQ. Trimming removed 4 bases from V and 0 bases from J, with 17 bases in between. The CDR3 sequence is 17 residues long. CDR3 DNA sequence: TGCGCCAGCAGCACTAGTGTGGTAAAAAGCTCCTACAATGAGCAGTTCTTC. Amino acid sequence: CASSTSVVKSSYNEQFF.

This clonotype turned up a few times. The genes are TRBV7-2 and TRBJ2-7; 7 nucleotides line up with TRBD1. With V trimmed by 5 bases and J by 4 bases, 5 bases remained unmatched. Germline V lookup: CDR1 SGHTA, CDR2 FQGNSA. CDR3 length: 13 amino acids. CDR3 region: CASSTGAPYEQYF. The CDR3 nucleotides read TGTGCCAGCAGCACAGGGGCCCCTTACGAGCAGTACTTC.

The chain is built from TRBV20-1 and TRBJ1-2; TRBD1 agrees at 8 bases. Germline CDR1 reads DFQATT; CDR2 reads SNEGSKA (reference sequence). V lost 3 bases and J lost 5; bases outside the gene matches: 8. The CDR3 sequence is 14 residues long. DNA of the CDR3: TGCAGTGCTAGCACCACAGGGGGTTTTTATGGCTACACCTTC. This translates into CSASTTGGFYGYTF.

About this clonotype itself: At one end the junction does not follow the germline gene, possibly because of a read error. CDR3 in DNA: TGCGTCAGCAGCGAAACGACAGGGAACACTGAAGCTTTCTTT. It codes for CVSSETTGNTEAFF. The chain uses TRBV5-1 and TRBJ1-1, with D perhaps matching TRBD1 (6 bases). The CDR3 covers 14 residues. Germline assignment: CDR1 SGHRS and CDR2 YFSETQ.

This clonotype was found a few times. The chain couples TRBV3-1 to TRBJ2-3; TRBD2 matches at 10 bases. J gave up 6 bases and V 4 bases, and 7 bases lay outside the gene matches. The V gene's germline CDR1 is LGHDT and CDR2 YNNKEL (reference sequence). The CDR3 has 15 residues. The chain's CDR3 is CASSLSGGPRDTQYF. As DNA, the CDR3 is TGTGCCAGCAGCCTTAGCGGGGGGCCGCGTGATACGCAGTATTTT.

The chain joins TRBV27 to TRBJ2-7; D gene ambiguous. Looked up from germline, CDR1 is MNHEY and CDR2 is SMNVEV (reference sequence). The V end lost 9 bases, the J end lost 2 bases, and 17 bases lay between the germline ends. CDR3 length: 14 amino acids. CDR3 sequence: CASSLKRDTYEQYF. In nucleotides, the CDR3 is TGTGCCAGTTCGCTAAAACGAGATACCTACGAGCAGTACTTC.

The J gene is TRBJ2-1, the V gene TRBV5-1; 12 bases map to TRBD2. The assigned J gene may be wrong: the sequence end matches TRBJ2-7 better. Germline CDR1 SGHRS, CDR2 YFSETQ. The CDR3 consists of 15 residues. The CDR3 spells CASSRGLAGYNEQYF. Here the CDR3 DNA reads TGCGCCAGCAGCCGGGGACTAGCGGGCTACAATGAGCAGTACTTC.

There are a few counts of this clonotype. The V and J genes are TRBV21-1 and TRBJ2-6; TRBD1 is the table's D call and was not checked against the DNA. TRBV21-1 is shown as a pseudogene. This CDR3 has 17 amino acids. The chain's CDR3 is CASSSRTGFSGANVLTF. The CDR3 DNA reads as TGTGCCAGCAGCTCCCGGACGGGGTTCTCTGGGGCCAACGTCCTGACTTTC.

This sequence joins TRBV6-4 and TRBJ2-3; D is unresolved. Trimming removed 5 bases at V and 6 bases at J, with 12 bases between. The length of the CDR3 is 13 residues. Germline V CDR1 and CDR2: MRHNA, SNTAGT. The CDR3 DNA sequence: TGTGCCAGCAGTCGAAACCTAGGTGATACGCAGTATTTT. The encoded protein is CASSRNLGDTQYF.

The chain couples TRBV7-9 to TRBJ2-5; D is perhaps TRBD1 or TRBD2 (5 bases each). V was clipped by 4 bases and J by 13 bases, with 19 bases between them. The germline CDR1 and CDR2 sequences are SEHNR and FQNEAQ (reference sequence). The CDR3 spans 13 residues. The CDR3, as DNA: TGTGCCAGCAGCTCCCTCCGGGACGTGGGCCTGTACTTC. Its translation is CASSSLRDVGLYF.

Regarding this clonotype: Just one base apart from a much larger clone, this may be a read error. The chain links TRBV10-3 to TRBJ2-7; maybe TRBD1 (6 bases). Germline V gene sequence: CDR1 ENHRY, CDR2 SYGVKD. The length of the CDR3 is 15 residues. CDR3 protein: CAIGESEQGSYEQYF. The CDR3, as DNA: TGTGCCATCGGTGAGTCGGAACAGGGAAGCTACGAGCAGTACTTC.

Note on this clonotype: The junction shows a germline mismatch at one end, possibly a read error. V usage is TRBV20-1 and J usage is TRBJ2-5; 12 bases line up with TRBD2. Germline V gives CDR1 DFQATT, CDR2 SNEGSKA (reference sequence). The CDR3 is 14 amino acids. This chain's CDR3 is CSARERLAGETQYF. The CDR3 coding sequence is TGCAGTGCTAGAGAACGACTAGCGGGAGAGACTCAGTACTTC.

The rearrangement links TRBV7-2 to TRBJ1-1; maybe TRBD1 (6 bases). CDR3 length equals 15 residues. Trimming pared 1 base from V and 11 bases from J, leaving 20 bases between. CDR1 and CDR2 from the germline V gene are SGHTA and FQGNSA. CDR3 nucleotides: TGTGCCAGCAGCTTAGGGGGGCGCGGGCGTAAGGAGGCTTTCTTT. It specifies CASSLGGRGRKEAFF.

This chain links TRBV7-9 with TRBJ2-4, with unresolved D. Gene TRBJ2-7 matches the end of the DNA better, so the J call may be wrong. Germline values: CDR1 SEHNR, CDR2 FQNEAQ (reference sequence). CDR3 length equals 15 residues. The CDR3: CASSSTVSNFYEQYF. CDR3 nucleotides: TGTGCCAGCAGCTCGACCGTCTCAAACTTCTACGAGCAGTACTTC.

This clonotype appeared a few times. The chain carries TRBV5-5 and TRBJ2-7; maybe TRBD1 (6 bases). V lost 3 bases and J 3 bases, leaving 13 bases between the germline ends. The V gene's germline CDR1 is SGHKS and CDR2 YYEKEE (reference sequence). This CDR3 spans 14 amino acids. In DNA form, the CDR3 reads TGTGCCAGCAGCTCAGACGACAGGCTCTACGAGCAGTACTTC. As protein: CASSSDDRLYEQYF.